The 30 T cell receptor beta chains below come from one sample, sequenced in a study of T cell repertoires in cytomegalovirus infection. TCRdb reanalysed the reads using MiXCR and keeps one entry per CDR3 protein. The table includes roughly 240,000 distinct CDR3 sequences, about 5.9% detected once. The sample consisted of PBMCs. The receptors come from a human donor in good health (CMV status not recorded). Some clones in this sample may be carry-over from other donors' samples.

This clonotype was recorded at least ten times. The genes are TRBV28 and TRBJ1-1; D not certain. This CDR3 comprises 13 residues. V lost 9 bases, J lost 4 bases, and 15 bases lay in between. The germline V gene has CDR1 MDHEN and CDR2 SYDVKM. CDR3 bases: TGTGCCAGTAATCCTGATTCGATCACTGAAGCTTTCTTT. Translating gives CASNPDSITEAFF.

This clonotype was seen at least ten times. The rearrangement uses TRBV2 and TRBJ2-3; tentative D call: TRBD2 (5 bases). Germline assignment: CDR1 SNHLY and CDR2 FYNNEI. The CDR3 totals 12 residues. V dropped 8 bases and J dropped 5 bases, with 11 bases sitting between them. CDR3 DNA: TGTGCCAGCGGGCCGAGCGGAGATACGCAGTATTTT. This translates into CASGPSGDTQYF. Variable domain in full (rest from reference TRBV2 and TRBJ2-3): EPEVTQTPSHQVTQMGQEVILRCVPISNHLYFYWYRQILGQKVEFLVSFYNNEISEKSEIFDDQFSVERPDGSNFTLKIRSTKLEDSAMYFCASGPSGDTQYFGPGTRLTVL.

Regarding this clonotype: A much larger clone differs from this one at a single base, so this may be a read error. This rearrangement joins TRBV4-1 to TRBJ1-5; no definite D call. The CDR3 totals 15 residues. Germline V gene data show CDR1 as MGHRA and CDR2 as YSYEKL. The CDR3 DNA follows: TGCGCCAGCAGCCAAGGGCCCGGTAGCGATCAGCCCCAGCATTTT. Translating it yields CASSQGPGSDQPQHF.

This clonotype was found many times. The chain recombines TRBV4-2 with TRBJ2-6; 7 bases line up with TRBD1. CDR1 is LGHNA, CDR2 YNFKEQ, per germline. The CDR3 extends over 18 amino acids. The V and J ends lost 5 bases and 3 bases, in that order; junction bases with no gene match: 13. CDR3 loop: CASSVKGGASLGANVLTF. The CDR3 DNA reads as TGTGCCAGCAGCGTCAAAGGGGGCGCTTCTCTTGGGGCCAACGTCCTGACTTTC.

This clonotype was recorded many times. The gene calls are TRBV6-2 or TRBV6-3 and TRBJ2-1; D is unclear. CDR3 length: 16 amino acids. The germline V gene has CDR1 MNHEY and CDR2 SVGEGT. V was pared by 4 bases and J by 6 bases, with 19 bases between. The CDR3 coding sequence is TGTGCCAGCAGTTCCCTCATAGAAACCCCCGGCAATGAGCAGTTCTTC. It translates to CASSSLIETPGNEQFF.

V gene TRBV6-2 or TRBV6-3 combines with J gene TRBJ1-5; 7 bases align to TRBD1. Trimming took 1 base from V and 1 from J; bases not matched to a gene: 4. Germline V gives CDR1 MNHEY, CDR2 SVGEGT. The CDR3 extends over 16 amino acids. CDR3 in DNA: TGTGCCAGCAGTTACTGGGGGACAGAAAGCAATCAGCCCCAGCATTTT. Protein: CASSYWGTESNQPQHF.

The chain uses TRBV19 and TRBJ2-5; TRBD1 matches at 7 bases. The V segment lost 7 bases and the J segment 4 bases; nucleotides outside the gene matches: 12. There are 15 residues in the CDR3. The germline V gene encodes CDR1 LNHDA and CDR2 SQIVND (reference sequence). CDR3 residues: CASTSTGDRGETQYF. CDR3 bases: TGTGCCAGTACCTCCACAGGGGATCGGGGAGAGACCCAGTACTTC.

This clonotype was found many times. V gene TRBV5-5 combines with J gene TRBJ2-7, with D possibly TRBD1 on 6 matching bases. Trimming pared 4 bases from V and 5 bases from J, leaving 19 bases between. Germline V gives CDR1 SGHKS, CDR2 YYEKEE (reference sequence). This CDR3 is 15 amino acids long. The CDR3 sequence: CASSLSTGGDDEQYF. Written as DNA, the CDR3 is TGTGCCAGCAGCCTTTCGACAGGAGGCGACGACGAGCAGTACTTC. Based on the CDR3 plus reference TRBV5-5 and TRBJ2-7, the full variable domain is DAGVTQSPTHLIKTRGQQVTLRCSPISGHKSVSWYQQVLGQGPQFIFQYYEKEERGRGNFPDRFSARQFPNYSSELNVNALLLGDSALYLCASSLSTGGDDEQYFGPGTRLTVT.

The sample holds many counts of this clonotype. This chain uses TRBV6-1 with TRBJ2-1, with 16 bases identical to TRBD2. J lost 9 bases, V lost 6 bases, and 14 bases had no gene match. CDR3 length: 18 amino acids. Germline CDR1 is MNHNS and CDR2 is SASEGT. In nucleotides, the CDR3 is TGTGCCAGCAGACGACCGGGACTAGCGGGGGGGATGACGCGTGAGCAGTTCTTC. Amino acid sequence: CASRRPGLAGGMTREQFF.

This clonotype has ten or more counts. This chain connects TRBV20-1 to TRBJ1-2; D may be TRBD1 (5 bases). V was pared by 1 base and J by 7 bases, with 10 bases between. The CDR3 is made up of 12 amino acids. Germline lookup yields CDR1 DFQATT and CDR2 SNEGSKA (reference sequence). The CDR3 nucleotides read TGCAGTGCTAGAGTAGACGGGGCTGGCTACACCTTC. Its protein is CSARVDGAGYTF.

This clonotype came up many times. J is TRBJ2-3 and V is TRBV20-1; TRBD2 matches 10 bases. The CDR3 covers 16 residues. J lost 2 bases, V lost 1 base, and 6 bases had no gene match. Per the germline V gene, CDR1 is DFQATT and CDR2 is SNEGSKA (reference sequence). CDR3 in DNA: TGCAGTGCTAGAGGAAGTAGCGGGGGGTCCACAGATACGCAGTATTTT. Protein: CSARGSSGGSTDTQYF.

This clonotype has at least ten counts. The chain couples TRBV20-1 to TRBJ2-7, with 16 bases that match TRBD2. Germline trimming cut 6 bases from V and 4 bases from J; bases unmatched to any gene: 12. The germline V gene has CDR1 DFQATT and CDR2 SNEGSKA (reference sequence). This CDR3 is 17 amino acids long. The CDR3 protein is CSASSIGTSGGEYEQYF. In DNA form, the CDR3 reads TGCAGTGCGAGTTCTATAGGGACTAGCGGGGGGGAATACGAGCAGTACTTC.

At least ten counts were recorded for this clonotype. V is TRBV28 and J is TRBJ1-1, with a tentative D call TRBD1 (5 bases). Between the trimmed V and J ends, which lost 3 bases and 2 bases, there was a span of 10 bases. The CDR3 has 14 residues. From germline, CDR1 is MDHEN and CDR2 SYDVKM. The CDR3 loop is CASSFGGFNTEAFF. CDR3 coding DNA: TGTGCCAGCAGTTTTGGGGGTTTTAACACTGAAGCTTTCTTT.

CDR3 residues: CASSSQDILHQPQHF. The CDR3 coding sequence is TGCGCCAGCAGCTCCCAGGACATACTTCATCAGCCCCAGCATTTT. The rearrangement joins TRBV5-1 to TRBJ1-5; D is perhaps TRBD1 (5 bases). Looked up from germline, CDR1 is SGHRS and CDR2 is YFSETQ. Trimming stripped 3 bases from V and 5 bases from J, with 15 bases between. The CDR3 runs to 15 residues.

This clonotype was seen repeatedly, ten times or more. A read error is possible here, since a much larger clone lies one base away. CDR3 DNA: TGTGCCAGCAGCGTGGACAGGGGAAGGGAGACCCAGTACTTC. Its translation is CASSVDRGRETQYF. This rearrangement joins TRBV5-6 to TRBJ2-5, with 9 bases identical to TRBD1. V gave up 4 bases and J gave up 5 bases; unmatched junction bases: 6. The germline CDR1 and CDR2 sequences are SGHDT and YYEEEE. The CDR3 spans 14 residues.

This clonotype was observed many times. The chain couples TRBV12-3 or TRBV12-4 to TRBJ1-5; D ambiguous. The CDR3 has 16 residues. Between the trimmed V and J ends, which lost 3 bases and 0 bases, there was a span of 12 bases. The CDR3 is CASSLVGEYSNQPQHF. The CDR3, as DNA: TGTGCCAGCAGTTTGGTGGGTGAATATAGCAATCAGCCCCAGCATTTT.

The rearrangement joins TRBV27 to TRBJ1-5, with 10 positions matching TRBD1. The trim removed 5 bases at V and 4 bases at J, leaving 14 bases unmatched. The CDR3 loop spans 18 amino acids. Germline CDR1 MNHEY, CDR2 SMNVEV (reference sequence). Here the CDR3 DNA reads TGTGCCAGCAGTGGCGCCCACGGAGGGACAGGGGAAAATCAGCCCCAGCATTTT. Amino acid sequence: CASSGAHGGTGENQPQHF.

This clonotype was seen repeatedly, ten times or more. The V call is TRBV7-2, the J call TRBJ1-1, with D possibly being TRBD1 (5 bases). V gave up 4 bases and J gave up 3 bases, with 12 bases separating them. There are 14 residues in the CDR3. Germline lookup yields CDR1 SGHTA and CDR2 FQGNSA. The CDR3 here is CASSSILGDTEAFF. CDR3 nucleotide sequence: TGTGCCAGCAGCTCGATCCTAGGGGACACTGAAGCTTTCTTT.

This clonotype was picked up many times. This sequence joins TRBV6-2 or TRBV6-3 and TRBJ1-2; 7 bases fit TRBD1. This CDR3 contains 16 residues. CDR1 is MNHEY, CDR2 SVGEGT, per germline. Unmatched junction bases numbered 10, after V lost 2 bases and J lost 4 bases. Here the CDR3 DNA reads TGTGCCAGCAGTTACACAACGACAGGGACCGGCTATGGCTACACCTTC. Its translation: CASSYTTTGTGYGYTF.

This clonotype has a count of ten or more. This chain uses TRBV7-6 with TRBJ2-5; tentative D call: TRBD1 (6 bases). Between the trimmed V and J ends, which lost 3 bases and 2 bases, there was a span of 13 bases. Germline V gene lookup returns CDR1 SGHVS and CDR2 FNYEAQ. The CDR3 has 15 residues. The CDR3 DNA follows: TGTGCCAGCAGCTTGGATTGGACAGCGCAAGAGACCCAGTACTTC. This translates into CASSLDWTAQETQYF.

At least ten counts were recorded for this clonotype. The V and J genes are TRBV29-1 and TRBJ2-5, with D possibly matching TRBD1 (7 bases). V was trimmed by 6 bases and J by 4 bases, leaving 18 bases between them. The CDR3 is 14 residues long. Germline CDR1 reads SQVTM; CDR2 reads ANQGSEA. CDR3 loop: CSVLLGQGGETQYF. The DNA of the CDR3 is TGCAGCGTCCTCCTCGGGCAGGGGGGAGAGACCCAGTACTTC.

This clonotype has ten or more counts. V is TRBV7-9 and J is TRBJ1-1; TRBD1 is a possible D gene (5 bases). Germline CDR1 and CDR2: SEHNR and FQNEAQ (reference sequence). The CDR3 totals 16 residues. The V end was cut by 5 bases, the J end by 2 bases, with 18 bases between. The DNA for the CDR3 is TGTGCCAGCAGCCAAGCCTCCGGGACGGCTAACACTGAAGCTTTCTTT. Protein sequence: CASSQASGTANTEAFF. Together with reference TRBV7-9 and TRBJ1-1, the CDR3 gives the full variable domain: DTGVSQNPRHKITKRGQNVTFRCDPISEHNRLYWYRQTLGQGPEFLTYFQNEAQLEKSRLLSDRFSAERPKGSFSTLEIQRTEQGDSAMYLCASSQASGTANTEAFFGQGTRLTVV.

In this sample, this clonotype turned up many times. The chain uses TRBV20-1 and TRBJ1-6, with a weak D call TRBD1 (6 bases). CDR1 and CDR2 (germline): DFQATT, SNEGSKA (reference sequence). The CDR3 runs 12 residues. V was cut by 3 bases and J by 7 bases, with 7 bases left in between. CDR3 region: CSASDRNSPLHF. In DNA, the CDR3 is TGCAGTGCTAGTGACAGGAATTCACCCCTCCACTTT.

Ten or more counts support this clonotype. V and J are TRBV2 and TRBJ1-6, with D possibly TRBD1 on 5 matching bases. CDR3 length equals 15 residues. CDR1 and CDR2 (germline): SNHLY, FYNNEI. Between the trimmed V and J ends, which lost 7 bases and 10 bases, there was a span of 20 bases. CDR3 in DNA: TGTGCCAGCAAGGGGACTCCTCTACCAGCGTCACCCCTCCACTTT. Protein sequence: CASKGTPLPASPLHF.

This clonotype was recorded many times. The chain recombines TRBV28 with TRBJ1-6, with 9 positions matching TRBD1. CDR1 and CDR2 from the germline V gene are MDHEN and SYDVKM. Trimming at V came to 5 bases and at J to 6 bases, leaving 8 bases not matched to a gene. This CDR3 comprises 16 residues. CDR3 sequence reads: CASSLLPGQGNSPLHF. The DNA of the CDR3 is TGTGCCAGCAGTCTACTCCCGGGACAGGGTAATTCACCCCTCCACTTT.

This clonotype was observed at least ten times. The CDR3 sequence: CASSSRPHNEQFF. CDR3 nucleotide sequence: TGTGCCAGCAGCTCGCGACCGCACAATGAGCAGTTCTTC. The V and J genes are TRBV7-9 and TRBJ2-1; no reliable D call. Per germline, CDR1 SEHNR and CDR2 FQNEAQ (reference sequence). The CDR3 loop spans 13 amino acids. V was shortened by 4 bases and J by 5 bases, with 9 bases between the two germline ends. Looking up the rest from reference TRBV7-9 and TRBJ2-1 gives the full variable domain: DTGVSQNPRHKITKRGQNVTFRCDPISEHNRLYWYRQTLGQGPEFLTYFQNEAQLEKSRLLSDRFSAERPKGSFSTLEIQRTEQGDSAMYLCASSSRPHNEQFFGPGTRLTVL.

The chain recombines TRBV5-4 with TRBJ1-1; 10 nucleotides agree with TRBD1. Germline loops: CDR1 SGHNT, CDR2 YYREEE (reference sequence). This CDR3 spans 13 amino acids. The J segment lost 11 bases and the V segment lost 6 bases, leaving 10 bases of the junction unmatched. The DNA for the CDR3 is TGTGCCAGCACTGTAGACAGGGGGCGTGGGGCTTTCTTT. It is translated as CASTVDRGRGAFF.

In this sample, this clonotype turned up many times. The J gene is TRBJ1-2, the V gene TRBV29-1; D gene ambiguous. Trimming shortened V by 4 bases and J by 6 bases, and 15 bases separated the two germline ends. CDR3 length equals 13 residues. CDR1 is SQVTM and CDR2 is ANQGSEA in the germline V gene. CDR3: CSVGVWEGHGYTF. The CDR3 nucleotides read TGCAGCGTTGGGGTATGGGAGGGCCATGGCTACACCTTC.

In this sample, this clonotype turned up many times. V is TRBV6-2 or TRBV6-3 and J is TRBJ1-4; a weak D match, TRBD1 (5 bases). The ends were cut back, 4 bases at V and 0 bases at J, with 15 bases in the middle. Per the germline V gene, CDR1 is MNHEY and CDR2 is SVGEGT. This CDR3 has 17 residues. Here the CDR3 reads CASSSIDRQTTNEKLFF. DNA for the CDR3: TGTGCCAGCAGTTCAATAGATCGACAGACAACTAATGAAAAACTGTTTTTT.

The chain carries TRBV18 and TRBJ2-7; D may be TRBD1 (6 bases). There are 13 residues in the CDR3. Germline V gene sequence: CDR1 KGHSH, CDR2 LQKENI. V lost 3 bases and J lost 4, with 10 bases in between. The CDR3 is CASSPGDKYEQYF. In DNA form, the CDR3 reads TGTGCCAGCTCACCCGGGGACAAATACGAGCAGTACTTC.